The present T cell receptor beta chain was sequenced within a study of blood T cell repertoires in COVID-19. The CDR3 sequence is 14 residues long. Germline V gene sequence: CDR1 KGHSH, CDR2 LQKENI. V was pared by 1 base and J by 6 bases, with 9 bases between. Profiled with immunoSEQ multiplex PCR; TCRdb holds only in-frame clones, not every one. The sample consists of 250,000 to 350,000 clones, under 90% of them appearing once. V gene TRBV18 combines with J gene TRBJ1-4, with D possibly being TRBD1 (5 bases). Sample: peripheral blood. The sequence came from a woman aged 40 to 50 who had recovered from COVID-19. CDR3 sequence (DNA): TGTGCCAGCTCACCACTTACAGGTCATGAAAAACTGTTTTTT. The encoded protein is CASSPLTGHEKLFF.